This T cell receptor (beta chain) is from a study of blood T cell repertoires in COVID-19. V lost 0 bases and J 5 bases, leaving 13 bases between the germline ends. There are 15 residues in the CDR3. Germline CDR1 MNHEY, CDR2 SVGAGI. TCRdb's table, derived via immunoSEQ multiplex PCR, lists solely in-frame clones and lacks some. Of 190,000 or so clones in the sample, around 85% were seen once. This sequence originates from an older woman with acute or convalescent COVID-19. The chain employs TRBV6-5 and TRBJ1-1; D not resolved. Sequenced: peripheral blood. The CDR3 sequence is CASSYSVEGWTEAFF. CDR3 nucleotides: TGTGCCAGCAGTTACTCGGTTGAGGGCTGGACTGAAGCTTTCTTT.